The 8 T cell receptor beta chains below all came from one sample that was sequenced in a study of blood T cell repertoires in COVID-19. The assay was immunoSEQ multiplex PCR, and TCRdb's table has in-frame clones only and misses some. The table includes about 83,000 clones, under 80% detected once. Material for sequencing was peripheral blood. These receptors were collected from a woman older than 75 with active or convalescent COVID-19.

The chain combines TRBV6-5 with TRBJ2-7, with TRBD1 identical over 7 bases. Losses at the gene ends were 8 bases for V and 0 bases for J; bases not matched to a gene: 7. Germline CDR1 is MNHEY and CDR2 is SVGAGI. The length of the CDR3 is 14 residues. The CDR3 here is CASYDRAFSYEQYF. As DNA, the CDR3 is TGTGCCAGCTACGACAGGGCTTTCTCCTACGAGCAGTACTTC.

J is TRBJ2-3 and V is TRBV5-5; D remains unclear. With 4 bases removed from V and 0 bases from J, the gap between germline ends came to 12 bases. In germline, CDR1 is SGHKS, CDR2 YYEKEE (reference sequence). CDR3 length: 15 amino acids. CDR3: CASSLEETSTDTQYF. The CDR3 DNA is TGTGCCAGCAGCCTTGAAGAGACAAGCACAGATACGCAGTATTTT.

J is TRBJ2-7 and V is TRBV4-1; TRBD1 aligns across 7 bases. Trimming at V came to 0 bases and at J to 2 bases, leaving 10 bases not matched to a gene. CDR3 size: 17 residues. The germline CDR1 and CDR2 sequences are MGHRA and YSYEKL. This CDR3 reads CASSQEPPGQPTYEQYF. For the CDR3, the DNA is TGCGCCAGCAGCCAAGAGCCCCCGGGACAGCCCACCTACGAGCAGTACTTC.

V and J are TRBV5-1 and TRBJ2-5; TRBD1 agrees at 7 bases. The J segment lost 5 bases and the V segment lost 4 bases, leaving 11 bases of the junction unmatched. The V gene's germline CDR1 is SGHRS and CDR2 YFSETQ. This CDR3 comprises 15 residues. The CDR3 loop is CASSPESTGTETQYF. Here the CDR3 DNA reads TGCGCCAGCAGCCCAGAATCGACAGGGACGGAGACCCAGTACTTC.

In its sample, this clone was seen once. The chain is built from TRBV3-1 (or the pseudogene TRBV3-2) and TRBJ2-3, with TRBD1 as a possible D gene (6 bases). From germline, CDR1 is LGHDT and CDR2 YNNKEL (reference sequence). With 3 bases removed from V and 4 bases from J, the gap between germline ends came to 17 bases. This CDR3 is 16 amino acids long. CDR3 sequence reads: CASSHGQSRGADTQYF. As DNA, the CDR3 is TGTGCCAGCAGCCACGGACAGTCCCGGGGAGCAGATACGCAGTATTTT.

This clone has ten or more counts. The gene calls are TRBV5-1 and TRBJ2-2; 8 positions match TRBD1. Trimming removed 5 bases from V and 3 bases from J; junction bases left unmatched: 3. CDR3 length: 14 amino acids. CDR1 is SGHRS and CDR2 is YFSETQ in the germline V gene. CDR3 protein: CASRETGDTGELFF. CDR3 DNA: TGCGCCAGCAGGGAGACAGGGGACACCGGGGAGCTGTTTTTT.

The chain uses TRBV9 and TRBJ2-6; D might be TRBD2 (5 bases). V was clipped by 3 bases and J by 3 bases, with 7 bases between them. CDR1 SGDLS and CDR2 YYNGEE come from the germline V gene. This CDR3 has 14 amino acids. CDR3 coding DNA: TGTGCCAGCAGCGCGACTAATGGGGCCAACGTCCTGACTTTC. It codes for CASSATNGANVLTF.

On this clone: Sequence at one end of the junction differs from germline and may be a read error. The V and J genes are TRBV7-7 and TRBJ2-1; 8 bases match TRBD1. CDR3 length equals 17 residues. Germline V gene data show CDR1 as SSHAT and CDR2 as FNYEAQ (reference sequence). The CDR3 region is CASSPNADRAVLNEQFF. CDR3 sequence (DNA): TGTGCTAGCAGCCCCAACGCGGACAGGGCCGTTTTGAATGAGCAGTTCTTC.